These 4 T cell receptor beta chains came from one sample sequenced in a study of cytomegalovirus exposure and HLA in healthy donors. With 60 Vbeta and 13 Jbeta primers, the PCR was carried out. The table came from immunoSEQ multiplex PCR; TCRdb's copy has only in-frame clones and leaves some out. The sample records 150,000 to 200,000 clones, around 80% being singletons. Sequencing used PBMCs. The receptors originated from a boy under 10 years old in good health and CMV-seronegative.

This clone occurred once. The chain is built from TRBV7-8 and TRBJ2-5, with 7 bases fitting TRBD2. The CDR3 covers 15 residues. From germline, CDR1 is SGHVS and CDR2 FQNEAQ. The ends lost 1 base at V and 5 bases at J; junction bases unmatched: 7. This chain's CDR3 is CASSLGATSRETQYF. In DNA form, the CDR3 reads TGTGCCAGCAGCTTAGGCGCGACTAGCCGCGAGACCCAGTACTTC.

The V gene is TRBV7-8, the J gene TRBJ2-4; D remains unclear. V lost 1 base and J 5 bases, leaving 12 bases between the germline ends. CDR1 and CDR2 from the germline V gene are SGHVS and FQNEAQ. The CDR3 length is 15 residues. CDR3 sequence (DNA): TGTGCCAGCAGCTTAGGTCCCTCCCTAGAAAACATTCAGTACTTC. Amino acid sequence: CASSLGPSLENIQYF.

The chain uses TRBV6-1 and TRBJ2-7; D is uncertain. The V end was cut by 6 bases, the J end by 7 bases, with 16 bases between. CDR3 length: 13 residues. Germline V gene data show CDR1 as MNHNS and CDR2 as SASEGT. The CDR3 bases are TGTGCCAGCAGGGTGACAAGCTCATGGGAGCAGTACTTC. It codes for CASRVTSSWEQYF.

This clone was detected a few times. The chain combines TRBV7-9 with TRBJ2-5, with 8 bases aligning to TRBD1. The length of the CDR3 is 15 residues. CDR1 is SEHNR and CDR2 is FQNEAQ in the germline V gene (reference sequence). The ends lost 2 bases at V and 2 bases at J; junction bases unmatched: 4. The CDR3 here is CASSLWTGSQETQYF. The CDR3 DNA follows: TGTGCCAGCAGCTTATGGACAGGGTCACAAGAGACCCAGTACTTC.